The present T cell receptor (beta chain) was sequenced within a study of human T cells and chemical hapten exposure. The CDR3 runs 19 residues. Germline V gene data show CDR1 as MGHRA and CDR2 as YSYEKL. V was clipped by 1 base and J by 2 bases; unmatched bases: 13. The time point was: patch test 2, 6 weeks after DPC sensitization. Treatment denoted: therapeutic diphenylcyclopropenone sensitization with weekly scalp DPC. TCRdb re-derived calls from the RACE reads in MiXCR, one entry per CDR3 protein. The sample has a few hundred thousand distinct CDR3 sequences, just under 6.5% seen once. Specimen: whole blood, collected in connection with sensitization to the hapten diphenylcyclopropenone (DPC). The receptor was derived from a woman under 30 with alopecia areata. Some clones in this sample may be carry-over from other donors' samples. This chain links TRBV4-1 with TRBJ2-3, with 9 bases lining up with TRBD1. The CDR3, as DNA: TGCGCCAGCAGCCAAGTCCCTGGGACAGGGTTTTACGACACAGATACGCAGTATTTT. Translation gives CASSQVPGTGFYDTDTQYF.